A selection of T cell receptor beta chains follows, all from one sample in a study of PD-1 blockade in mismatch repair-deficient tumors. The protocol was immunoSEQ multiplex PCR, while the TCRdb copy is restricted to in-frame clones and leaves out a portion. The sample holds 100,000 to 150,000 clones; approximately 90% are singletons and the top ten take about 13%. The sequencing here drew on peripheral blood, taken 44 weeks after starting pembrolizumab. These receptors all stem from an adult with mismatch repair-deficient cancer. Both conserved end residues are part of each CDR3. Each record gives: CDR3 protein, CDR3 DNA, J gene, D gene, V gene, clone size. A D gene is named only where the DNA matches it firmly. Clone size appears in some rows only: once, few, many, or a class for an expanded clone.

CDR3: CASSQVENRGQGNEQFF
DNA: TGCGCCAGCAGCCAAGTCGAAAACAGGGGGCAAGGGAATGAGCAGTTCTTC
J: TRBJ2-1
D: TRBD1
V: TRBV4-1
size: -

CDR3: CAWNHGQEGQPQHF
DNA: TGTGCCTGGAATCATGGACAGGAAGGTCAGCCCCAGCATTTT
J: TRBJ1-5
D: TRBD1
V: TRBV30
size: -

CDR3: CASSLGGSSSEQYF
DNA: TGTGCCAGCAGCTTAGGGGGGTCAAGCAGCGAGCAGTACTTC
J: TRBJ2-7
D: -
V: TRBV7-2
size: few

CDR3: CAWSAAENQPQHF
DNA: TGTGCCTGGAGTGCGGCGGAAAATCAGCCCCAGCATTTT
J: TRBJ1-5
D: -
V: TRBV30
size: -

CDR3: CASSTPGQGIRVAGQPQHF
DNA: TGTGCCAGCAGCACTCCCGGACAGGGGATCCGAGTGGCCGGTCAGCCCCAGCATTTT
J: TRBJ1-5
D: TRBD1
V: TRBV28
size: -

CDR3: CAISEGLNPTGELFF
DNA: TGTGCCATCAGTGAAGGACTAAACCCCACCGGGGAGCTGTTTTTT
J: TRBJ2-2
D: -
V: TRBV10-3
size: -

CDR3: CSADNEQFF
DNA: TGCAGCGCTGACAATGAGCAGTTCTTC
J: TRBJ2-1
D: -
V: TRBV29-1
size: -

CDR3: CASSRTSGSTDTQYF
DNA: TGTGCCAGCAGCCGTACTAGCGGCAGCACAGATACGCAGTATTTT
J: TRBJ2-3
D: TRBD2
V: TRBV27
size: -

CDR3: CASSFRVGQGIAGELFF
DNA: TGTGCCAGCAGTTTTCGTGTGGGACAGGGGATCGCCGGGGAGCTGTTTTTT
J: TRBJ2-2
D: TRBD1
V: TRBV27
size: -

CDR3: CAWSQDMVLKTQYF
DNA: TGTGCCTGGAGCCAAGACATGGTCTTGAAGACCCAGTACTTC
J: TRBJ2-5
D: -
V: TRBV30
size: once

CDR3: CASSPGVAGYTGELFF
DNA: TGCGCCAGCAGCCCTGGGGTAGCGGGATACACCGGGGAGCTGTTTTTT
J: TRBJ2-2
D: TRBD2
V: TRBV5-1
size: once

CDR3: CASSYSPDRGAFF
DNA: TGTGCCAGCAGTTACTCCCCGGACAGGGGAGCTTTCTTT
J: TRBJ1-1
D: TRBD1
V: TRBV6-4
size: many

CDR3: CAWSVLQRPRSYNEQFF
DNA: TGTGCCTGGAGTGTACTGCAGCGGCCCCGCTCCTACAATGAGCAGTTCTTC
J: TRBJ2-1
D: -
V: TRBV30
size: -

CDR3: CATKDRTYEQYF
DNA: TGTGCCACCAAAGACAGAACCTACGAGCAGTACTTC
J: TRBJ2-7
D: -
V: TRBV10-3
size: -

CDR3: CAWRGTGKETQYF
DNA: TGTGCCTGGAGGGGGACAGGGAAAGAGACCCAGTACTTC
J: TRBJ2-5
D: TRBD1
V: TRBV30
size: -

CDR3: CASAWTEIDEQYF
DNA: TGTGCCAGCGCATGGACAGAGATCGACGAGCAGTACTTC
J: TRBJ2-7
D: -
V: TRBV6-1
size: -

CDR3: CASSYSGPTTQETQYF
DNA: TGTGCCAGCAGTTACTCGGGACCAACCACCCAAGAGACCCAGTACTTC
J: TRBJ2-5
D: -
V: TRBV6-5
size: -

CDR3: CASSATSGVYNEQFF
DNA: TGTGCCAGCAGCGCAACTAGCGGAGTATACAATGAGCAGTTCTTC
J: TRBJ2-1
D: TRBD2
V: TRBV9
size: -

CDR3: CASGLERDTEAFF
DNA: TGTGCTAGTGGCCTCGAAAGGGACACTGAAGCTTTCTTT
J: TRBJ1-1
D: -
V: TRBV12-5
size: few

CDR3: CASSQAGGYPYEQYF
DNA: TGTGCCAGCAGCCAAGCCGGCGGTTATCCCTACGAGCAGTACTTC
J: TRBJ2-7
D: -
V: TRBV14
size: -

CDR3: CASSEQANYEQYF
DNA: TGTGCCAGCAGTGAACAGGCAAACTACGAGCAGTACTTC
J: TRBJ2-7
D: -
V: TRBV6-1
size: once

CDR3: CASSQELGEELFF
DNA: TGCGCCAGCAGCCAAGAGCTCGGTGAGGAGCTGTTTTTT
J: TRBJ2-2
D: -
V: TRBV4-1
size: -

CDR3: CASSSPRGRDGYTF
DNA: TGTGCCAGCAGCTCGCCCAGGGGGCGTGATGGCTACACCTTC
J: TRBJ1-2
D: TRBD1
V: TRBV11-3
size: once

CDR3: CAISERGQGYEQYF
DNA: TGTGCCATCAGTGAGCGAGGACAGGGCTACGAGCAGTACTTC
J: TRBJ2-7
D: TRBD1
V: TRBV10-3
size: -

CDR3: CASSPLAGGGHEQYF
DNA: TGTGCCAGCAGTCCCCTAGCGGGAGGGGGCCACGAGCAGTACTTC
J: TRBJ2-7
D: TRBD2
V: TRBV28
size: -